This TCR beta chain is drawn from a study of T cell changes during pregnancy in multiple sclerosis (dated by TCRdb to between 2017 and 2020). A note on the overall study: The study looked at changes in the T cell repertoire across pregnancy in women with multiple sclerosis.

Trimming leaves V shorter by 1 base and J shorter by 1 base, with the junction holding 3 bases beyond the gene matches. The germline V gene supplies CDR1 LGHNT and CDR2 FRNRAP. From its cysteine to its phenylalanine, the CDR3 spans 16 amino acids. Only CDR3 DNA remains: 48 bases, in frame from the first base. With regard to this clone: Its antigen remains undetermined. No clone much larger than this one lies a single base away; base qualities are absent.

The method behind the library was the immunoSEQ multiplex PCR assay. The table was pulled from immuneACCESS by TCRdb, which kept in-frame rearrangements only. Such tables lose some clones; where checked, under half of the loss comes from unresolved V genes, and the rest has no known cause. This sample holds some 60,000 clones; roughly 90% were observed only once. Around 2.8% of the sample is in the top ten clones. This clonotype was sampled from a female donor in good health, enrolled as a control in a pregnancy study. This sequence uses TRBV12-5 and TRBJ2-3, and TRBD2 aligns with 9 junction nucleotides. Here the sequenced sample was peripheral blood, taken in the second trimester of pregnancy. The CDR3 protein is CASGLGSGGGTDTQYF. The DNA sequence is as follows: TGTGCTAGTGGTTTGGGTAGCGGGGGAGGCACAGATACGCAGTATTTT.